A selection of T cell receptor beta chains follows, all from one sample in a study of blood T cell repertoires in COVID-19. Assay used: immunoSEQ multiplex PCR; TCRdb lists only in-frame clones, some missing. The sample has 70,000 to 85,000 clones, roughly 84% seen once. The sequenced sample consisted of peripheral blood. The receptors derive from an elderly woman in a cohort sampled during active or convalescent COVID-19. Both conserved end residues are part of each CDR3. The D gene is left open where the match is weak. Clone size is stated in some rows and not others, as once, few, many or a class when expanded.

v_call: TRBV25-1; d_call: TRBD1; j_call: TRBJ1-2; clone_size: NA; cdr3_aa: CASSSSARDREKGYTF; cdr3_nt: TGTGCCAGCAGTTCATCGGCCCGGGACAGGGAGAAAGGCTACACCTTC
v_call: TRBV28; d_call: NA; j_call: TRBJ1-4; clone_size: NA; cdr3_aa: CASSSAQGPTNEKLFF; cdr3_nt: TGTGCCAGCAGTTCGGCACAGGGCCCAACTAATGAAAAACTGTTTTTT
v_call: TRBV19; d_call: NA; j_call: TRBJ2-4; clone_size: few; cdr3_aa: CASSTIDSLGAKNIQYF; cdr3_nt: TGTGCCAGTAGTACTATCGACAGCCTTGGGGCCAAAAACATTCAGTACTTC
v_call: TRBV19; d_call: NA; j_call: TRBJ2-4; clone_size: NA; cdr3_aa: CASSIPGNIQYF; cdr3_nt: TGTGCCAGTAGTATTCCGGGAAACATTCAGTACTTC
v_call: TRBV29-1; d_call: TRBD1; j_call: TRBJ1-2; clone_size: NA; cdr3_aa: CSVEHRGNSGYTF; cdr3_nt: TGCAGCGTTGAACACAGGGGTAACTCTGGCTACACCTTC
v_call: TRBV5-4; d_call: TRBD2; j_call: TRBJ2-2; clone_size: NA; cdr3_aa: CASSPRTSGNTGELFF; cdr3_nt: TGTGCCAGCAGCCCCCGGACTAGCGGTAACACCGGGGAGCTGTTTTTT
v_call: TRBV9; d_call: TRBD2; j_call: TRBJ2-5; clone_size: NA; cdr3_aa: CASSSRTSGIGETQYF; cdr3_nt: TGTGCCAGCAGCTCCCGGACTAGCGGGATCGGAGAGACCCAGTACTTC
v_call: TRBV19; d_call: TRBD1; j_call: TRBJ1-2; clone_size: NA; cdr3_aa: CATLDRGANYGYTF; cdr3_nt: TGTGCCACTCTGGACAGGGGGGCTAACTATGGCTACACCTTC
v_call: TRBV3-1/TRBV3-2; d_call: NA; j_call: TRBJ1-6; clone_size: NA; cdr3_aa: CASSQDSVQGSPLHF; cdr3_nt: TGTGCCAGCAGCCAAGATTCAGTCCAGGGGTCACCCCTCCACTTT
v_call: TRBV6-2/TRBV6-3; d_call: TRBD2; j_call: TRBJ2-5; clone_size: NA; cdr3_aa: CASSYGELAGETQYF; cdr3_nt: TGTGCCAGCAGTTACGGTGAACTAGCGGGAGAGACCCAGTACTTC
v_call: TRBV19; d_call: NA; j_call: TRBJ1-5; clone_size: NA; cdr3_aa: CASNIQAYSNQPQHF; cdr3_nt: TGTGCCAGTAATATACAGGCGTATAGCAATCAGCCCCAGCATTTT
v_call: TRBV2; d_call: TRBD2; j_call: TRBJ2-2; clone_size: NA; cdr3_aa: CAHRTSGRFGELFF; cdr3_nt: TGTGCCCACCGGACTAGCGGGAGGTTCGGGGAGCTGTTTTTT
v_call: TRBV19; d_call: TRBD1; j_call: TRBJ1-5; clone_size: NA; cdr3_aa: CASSATGTGNQPQHF; cdr3_nt: TGTGCCAGTAGTGCAACCGGGACAGGAAATCAGCCCCAGCATTTT
v_call: TRBV5-1; d_call: NA; j_call: TRBJ1-6; clone_size: NA; cdr3_aa: CASSPEFSESSPLHF; cdr3_nt: TGCGCCAGCAGCCCGGAGTTCTCAGAATCTTCACCCCTCCACTTT
v_call: TRBV5-1; d_call: TRBD2; j_call: TRBJ2-2; clone_size: NA; cdr3_aa: CASSLLAGGSTGELFF; cdr3_nt: TGCGCCAGCAGCCTTTTAGCGGGAGGCAGCACCGGGGAGCTGTTTTTT
v_call: TRBV3-1/TRBV3-2; d_call: NA; j_call: TRBJ2-7; clone_size: NA; cdr3_aa: CASRTQGGGEQYF; cdr3_nt: TGTGCCAGCAGGACTCAGGGAGGTGGCGAGCAGTACTTC
v_call: TRBV5-1; d_call: TRBD1; j_call: TRBJ1-2; clone_size: NA; cdr3_aa: CASSLQAVTGGGYTF; cdr3_nt: TGCGCCAGCAGCTTGCAGGCAGTGACAGGGGGAGGCTACACCTTC
v_call: TRBV19; d_call: NA; j_call: TRBJ2-6; clone_size: NA; cdr3_aa: CASSISGANVLTF; cdr3_nt: TGTGCCAGTAGTATTTCAGGGGCCAACGTCCTGACTTTC
v_call: TRBV3-1/TRBV3-2; d_call: NA; j_call: TRBJ1-1; clone_size: NA; cdr3_aa: CASSQRGMNTEAFF; cdr3_nt: TGTGCCAGCAGCCAAAGGGGCATGAACACTGAAGCTTTCTTT
v_call: TRBV2; d_call: NA; j_call: TRBJ1-6; clone_size: NA; cdr3_aa: CASGRGDSPLHF; cdr3_nt: TGTGCCAGCGGGAGGGGGGATTCACCCCTCCACTTT
v_call: TRBV5-6; d_call: NA; j_call: TRBJ1-1; clone_size: NA; cdr3_aa: CASTTLSVNRYTEAFF; cdr3_nt: TGTGCCAGCACCACCCTATCTGTTAACAGATACACTGAAGCTTTCTTT
v_call: TRBV6-5; d_call: NA; j_call: TRBJ1-1; clone_size: once; cdr3_aa: CASSYVAGTEAFF; cdr3_nt: TGTGCCAGCAGTTACGTGGCAGGAACTGAAGCTTTCTTT
v_call: TRBV2; d_call: TRBD2; j_call: TRBJ2-3; clone_size: NA; cdr3_aa: CASSALAGGKDTQYF; cdr3_nt: TGTGCCAGCAGTGCGCTAGCGGGAGGTAAAGATACGCAGTATTTT
v_call: TRBV6-5; d_call: NA; j_call: TRBJ1-1; clone_size: once; cdr3_aa: CASSSPRSAVEAFF; cdr3_nt: TGTGCCAGCAGTTCCCCCCGTTCGGCGGTCGAAGCTTTCTTT
v_call: TRBV10-1; d_call: NA; j_call: TRBJ1-1; clone_size: NA; cdr3_aa: CASSSTGTKNTEAFF; cdr3_nt: TGCGCCAGCAGTTCCACCGGGACAAAGAACACTGAAGCTTTCTTT
v_call: TRBV28; d_call: NA; j_call: TRBJ2-7; clone_size: NA; cdr3_aa: CASSFQPGLVRYF; cdr3_nt: TGTGCCAGCAGTTTCCAACCGGGACTTGTTCGGTACTTC
v_call: TRBV28; d_call: NA; j_call: TRBJ1-5; clone_size: NA; cdr3_aa: CASSSRFSNQPQHF; cdr3_nt: TGTGCCAGCAGTTCCCGGTTTAGCAATCAGCCCCAGCATTTT
v_call: TRBV6-5; d_call: TRBD1; j_call: TRBJ2-2; clone_size: NA; cdr3_aa: CASSYQGADGELFF; cdr3_nt: TGTGCCAGCAGTTACCAGGGGGCAGACGGGGAGCTGTTTTTT
v_call: TRBV3-1/TRBV3-2; d_call: TRBD1; j_call: TRBJ2-7; clone_size: NA; cdr3_aa: CASSQVTGAEQYF; cdr3_nt: TGTGCCAGCAGCCAAGTTACAGGGGCCGAGCAGTACTTC
v_call: TRBV11-2; d_call: NA; j_call: TRBJ1-1; clone_size: NA; cdr3_aa: CASSLRAAAYMNTEAFF; cdr3_nt: TGTGCCAGCAGCTTACGGGCAGCGGCCTATATGAACACTGAAGCTTTCTTT
v_call: TRBV12-5; d_call: TRBD1; j_call: TRBJ1-5; clone_size: NA; cdr3_aa: CASGLAGGNIGNQPQHF; cdr3_nt: TGTGCTAGTGGTTTGGCAGGGGGGAATATTGGCAATCAGCCCCAGCATTTT
v_call: TRBV30; d_call: NA; j_call: TRBJ1-4; clone_size: NA; cdr3_aa: CAWTGTLTTNEKLFF; cdr3_nt: TGTGCCTGGACGGGAACACTCACGACTAATGAAAAACTGTTTTTT
v_call: TRBV30; d_call: NA; j_call: TRBJ1-2; clone_size: NA; cdr3_aa: CAWSNKGGYGYTF; cdr3_nt: TGTGCCTGGAGTAATAAGGGAGGTTATGGCTACACCTTC
v_call: TRBV19; d_call: NA; j_call: TRBJ1-6; clone_size: NA; cdr3_aa: CASSSYLSVLAYNSPLHF; cdr3_nt: TGTGCCAGTAGTAGCTATTTATCTGTTCTGGCCTATAATTCACCCCTCCACTTT
v_call: TRBV5-1; d_call: NA; j_call: TRBJ2-5; clone_size: once; cdr3_aa: CASSGQAIQETQYF; cdr3_nt: TGCGCCAGCAGTGGGCAGGCGATCCAAGAGACCCAGTACTTC
v_call: TRBV12-3/TRBV12-4; d_call: NA; j_call: TRBJ2-7; clone_size: NA; cdr3_aa: CASSLPGGDEQYF; cdr3_nt: TGTGCCAGCAGTTTGCCGGGCGGGGACGAGCAGTACTTC
v_call: TRBV7-3; d_call: NA; j_call: TRBJ2-2; clone_size: NA; cdr3_aa: CASSQGTGTGELFF; cdr3_nt: TGTGCCAGCAGCCAAGGAACAGGGACCGGGGAGCTGTTTTTT
v_call: TRBV7-9; d_call: TRBD2; j_call: TRBJ2-1; clone_size: NA; cdr3_aa: CASSPLGGAYNEQFF; cdr3_nt: TGTGCCAGCAGCCCCCTCGGGGGGGCCTACAATGAGCAGTTCTTC
v_call: TRBV11-3; d_call: NA; j_call: TRBJ1-2; clone_size: NA; cdr3_aa: CASSLDGGTPNGYTF; cdr3_nt: TGTGCCAGCAGCTTAGATGGGGGCACTCCCAATGGCTACACCTTC
v_call: TRBV5-1; d_call: TRBD1; j_call: TRBJ2-2; clone_size: once; cdr3_aa: CASSLSAGQGYLGSGELFF; cdr3_nt: TGCGCCAGCAGCCTTAGCGCGGGACAGGGCTATCTAGGCTCCGGGGAGCTGTTTTTT
v_call: TRBV11-2; d_call: NA; j_call: TRBJ2-3; clone_size: NA; cdr3_aa: CASSLEGRSTDTQYF; cdr3_nt: TGTGCCAGCAGCTTAGAGGGCAGGAGCACAGATACGCAGTATTTT
v_call: TRBV28; d_call: NA; j_call: TRBJ1-1; clone_size: NA; cdr3_aa: CASSLRTAEAFF; cdr3_nt: TGTGCCAGCAGTTTAAGGACAGCTGAAGCTTTCTTT
v_call: TRBV2; d_call: TRBD1; j_call: TRBJ2-2; clone_size: NA; cdr3_aa: CASSVQGAYTGELFF; cdr3_nt: TGTGCCAGCAGTGTCCAGGGGGCATACACCGGGGAGCTGTTTTTT
v_call: TRBV5-8; d_call: NA; j_call: TRBJ2-3; clone_size: NA; cdr3_aa: CASTLPGADTQYF; cdr3_nt: TGTGCCAGCACCCTCCCGGGGGCAGATACGCAGTATTTT
v_call: TRBV5-1; d_call: TRBD1; j_call: TRBJ2-6; clone_size: NA; cdr3_aa: CASSSILGQGRYTGANVLTF; cdr3_nt: TGCGCCAGCAGCTCTATATTAGGACAGGGACGTTACACTGGGGCCAACGTCCTGACTTTC
v_call: TRBV19; d_call: NA; j_call: TRBJ1-1; clone_size: NA; cdr3_aa: CASSMGDRLNTEAFF; cdr3_nt: TGTGCCAGTAGTATGGGTGACAGACTGAACACTGAAGCTTTCTTT
v_call: TRBV5-1; d_call: TRBD1; j_call: TRBJ1-1; clone_size: NA; cdr3_aa: CASSFRDRATEAFF; cdr3_nt: TGCGCCAGCAGCTTCCGGGACAGGGCCACTGAAGCTTTCTTT
v_call: TRBV13; d_call: TRBD2; j_call: TRBJ2-1; clone_size: NA; cdr3_aa: CASSWVGGSQNNEQFF; cdr3_nt: TGTGCCAGCAGCTGGGTGGGCGGGAGCCAGAACAATGAGCAGTTCTTC
v_call: TRBV7-9; d_call: NA; j_call: TRBJ1-1; clone_size: NA; cdr3_aa: CASSLLGGTEAFF; cdr3_nt: TGTGCCAGCAGCTTACTAGGCGGCACTGAAGCTTTCTTT
v_call: TRBV27; d_call: NA; j_call: TRBJ1-5; clone_size: NA; cdr3_aa: CASSSHRTVLSNQPQHF; cdr3_nt: TGTGCCAGCAGTTCTCATAGGACAGTCCTTAGCAATCAGCCCCAGCATTTT